This T cell receptor (beta chain) was sequenced for a study of blood T cell repertoires in COVID-19. Study at large: Acute-phase and convalescent COVID-19 samples originated in the United States, Italy and Spain. Sample material is recorded as cDNA or gDNA derived from T cells, B-cell-depleted T cells, or PBMCs.

The germline gives CDR1 SGDLS, CDR2 YYNGEE. The CDR3 runs 13 residues. The junction had 4 bases not matched to a gene; V was cut back by 6 bases and J by 6 bases. This clone was seen a single time. Under the authors' procedure: Amplification from reference gene primers served as the basis for estimated nucleated cell counts. Measured with immunoSEQ multiplex PCR; TCRdb has only the in-frame clones, and not every one. The DNA was the basis for D and trimming; V, J and clone size are from that table. The sample holds 45,000 to 55,000 clones, around 86% seen once. The genes are TRBV9 and TRBJ2-2, with 8 bases identical to TRBD1. The receptor comes from a man in his fifties with active COVID-19. The material sequenced was peripheral blood. CDR3 loop: CASTQGAAGELFF. The DNA for the CDR3 is TGTGCCAGCACCCAGGGGGCAGCCGGGGAGCTGTTTTTT.